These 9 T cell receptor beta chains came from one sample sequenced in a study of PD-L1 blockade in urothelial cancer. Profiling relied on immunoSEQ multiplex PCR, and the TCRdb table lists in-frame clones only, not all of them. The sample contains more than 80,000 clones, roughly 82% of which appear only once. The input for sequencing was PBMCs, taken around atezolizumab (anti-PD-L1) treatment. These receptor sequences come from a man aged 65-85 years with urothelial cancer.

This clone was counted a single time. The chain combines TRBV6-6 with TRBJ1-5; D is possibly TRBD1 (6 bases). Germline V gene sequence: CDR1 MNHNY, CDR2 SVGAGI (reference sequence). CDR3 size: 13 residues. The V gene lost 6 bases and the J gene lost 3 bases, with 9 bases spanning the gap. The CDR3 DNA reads TGTGCCAGCAGCCAGGGGTACAATCAGCCCCAGCATTTT. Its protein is CASSQGYNQPQHF.

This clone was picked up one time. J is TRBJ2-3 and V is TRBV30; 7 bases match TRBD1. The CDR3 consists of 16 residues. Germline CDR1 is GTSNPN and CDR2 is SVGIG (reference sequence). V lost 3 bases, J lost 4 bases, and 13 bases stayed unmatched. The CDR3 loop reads CAWRGDSSVVADTQYF. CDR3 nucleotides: TGTGCCTGGAGGGGGGACAGCTCGGTGGTCGCAGATACGCAGTATTTT.

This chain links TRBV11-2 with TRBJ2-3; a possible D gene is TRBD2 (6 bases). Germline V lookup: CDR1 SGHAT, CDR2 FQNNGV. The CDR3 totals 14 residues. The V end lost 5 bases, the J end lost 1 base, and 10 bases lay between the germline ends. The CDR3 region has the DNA TGTGCCAGCAGCCAGACTAGTCGCACAGATACGCAGTATTTT. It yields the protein CASSQTSRTDTQYF.

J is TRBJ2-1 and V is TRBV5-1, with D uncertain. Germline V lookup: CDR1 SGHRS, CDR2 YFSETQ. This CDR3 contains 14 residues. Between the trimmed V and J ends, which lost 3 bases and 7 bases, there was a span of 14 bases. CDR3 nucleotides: TGCGCCAGCAGCTCCCGTGACGAGGCAAATGAGCAGTTCTTC. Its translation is CASSSRDEANEQFF. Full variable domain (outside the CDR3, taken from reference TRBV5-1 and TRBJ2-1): KAGVTQTPRYLIKTRGQQVTLSCSPISGHRSVSWYQQTPGQGLQFLFEYFSETQRNKGNFPGRFSGRQFSNSRSEMNVSTLELGDSALYLCASSSRDEANEQFFGPGTRLTVL.

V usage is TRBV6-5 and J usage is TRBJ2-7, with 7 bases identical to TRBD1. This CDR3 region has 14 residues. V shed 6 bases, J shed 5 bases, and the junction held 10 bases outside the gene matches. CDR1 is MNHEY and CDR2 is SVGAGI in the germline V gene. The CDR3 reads CASSRGTSSNEQYF. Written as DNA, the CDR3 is TGTGCCAGCAGCAGGGGGACAAGTTCAAACGAGCAGTACTTC.

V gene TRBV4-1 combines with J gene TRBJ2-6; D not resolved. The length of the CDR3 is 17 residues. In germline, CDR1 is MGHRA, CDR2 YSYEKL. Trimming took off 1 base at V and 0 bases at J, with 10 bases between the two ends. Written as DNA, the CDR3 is TGCGCCAGCAGCCAAGTGCTAGGCCCCTCTGGGGCCAACGTCCTGACTTTC. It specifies CASSQVLGPSGANVLTF.

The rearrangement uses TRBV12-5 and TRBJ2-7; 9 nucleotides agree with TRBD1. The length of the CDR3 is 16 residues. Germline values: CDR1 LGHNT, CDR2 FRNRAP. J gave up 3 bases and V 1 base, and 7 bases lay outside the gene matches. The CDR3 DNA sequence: TGTGCTAGTGGTTTGGCCCGGGACAGGGCAAGCTACGAGCAGTACTTC. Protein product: CASGLARDRASYEQYF.

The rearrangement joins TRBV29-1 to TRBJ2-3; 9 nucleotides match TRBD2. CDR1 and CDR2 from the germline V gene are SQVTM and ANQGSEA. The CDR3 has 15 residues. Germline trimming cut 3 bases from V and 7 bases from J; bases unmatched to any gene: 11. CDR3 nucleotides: TGCAGCGTTGACCTAGCGGGGTGGGATGGGAATACGCAGTATTTT. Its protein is CSVDLAGWDGNTQYF.

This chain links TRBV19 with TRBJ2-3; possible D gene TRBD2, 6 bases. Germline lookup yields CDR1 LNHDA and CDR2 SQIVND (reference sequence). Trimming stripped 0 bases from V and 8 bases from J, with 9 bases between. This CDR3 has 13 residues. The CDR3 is CASSIDDGGTQYF. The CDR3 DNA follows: TGTGCCAGTAGTATAGATGACGGGGGTACGCAGTATTTT.